Each of the 15 T cell receptor beta chains below was sequenced from the same sample in a study of CD8 T cells in Susac syndrome. RNA was extracted with the RNeasy kit, and a quantity of about 0.45 to 1 ug was reverse transcribed using random hexamers. Using its own MiXCR run on the immunoSEQ multiplex PCR reads, TCRdb lists one record per CDR3 protein. This table has roughly 150,000 distinct CDR3 sequences, about 95% appearing once. The sequencing input was CD4+ T cells from PBMCs. The source of these receptors is a human donor with Susac syndrome.

The chain couples TRBV20-1 to TRBJ2-1, with D possibly being TRBD2 (6 bases). The CDR3 loop spans 14 amino acids. V was shortened by 4 bases and J by 4 bases, with 14 bases between the two germline ends. CDR1 DFQATT and CDR2 SNEGSKA come from the germline V gene (reference sequence). The CDR3 DNA reads TGCAGTGCTAAACCCGGGACTCAATACAATGAGCAGTTCTTC. Its translation is CSAKPGTQYNEQFF.

V gene TRBV7-2 combines with J gene TRBJ2-1; 8 nucleotides line up with TRBD2. The V gene's germline CDR1 is SGHTA and CDR2 FQGNSA. J was trimmed by 5 bases and V by 5 bases; bases with no gene match: 8. The CDR3 runs to 15 residues. The CDR3 sequence is CASSTTGGEHNEQFF. The CDR3 DNA sequence: TGTGCCAGCAGCACAACCGGGGGGGAGCACAATGAGCAGTTCTTC.

This clonotype has only one observation. This rearrangement joins TRBV30 to TRBJ1-5; tentative D call: TRBD1 (5 bases). V was clipped by 8 bases and J by 4 bases, with 18 bases between them. The CDR3 contains 14 residues. Germline V CDR1 and CDR2: GTSNPN, SVGIG (reference sequence). The CDR3 coding sequence is TGTGCCACCCCGTGGGGCAGGATGAATCAGCCCCAGCATTTT. Protein: CATPWGRMNQPQHF.

The V and J genes are TRBV19 and TRBJ1-1, with TRBD1 as a possible D gene (5 bases). This CDR3 region has 14 residues. The ends were cut back, 6 bases at V and 0 bases at J, with 11 bases in the middle. Germline assignment: CDR1 LNHDA and CDR2 SQIVND (reference sequence). CDR3 protein: CASSDGTLNTEAFF. CDR3 DNA sequence: TGTGCCAGTAGCGACGGGACTCTGAACACTGAAGCTTTCTTT.

V usage is TRBV29-1 and J usage is TRBJ1-3; D unresolved. The CDR3 extends over 13 amino acids. V lost 6 bases and J 0 bases, leaving 9 bases between the germline ends. Per the germline V gene, CDR1 is SQVTM and CDR2 is ANQGSEA. The CDR3 coding sequence is TGCAGCGTCTATACCCACTCTGGAAACACCATATATTTT. This sequence encodes CSVYTHSGNTIYF.

This chain joins TRBV6-5 and TRBJ2-5; D not resolved. The length of the CDR3 is 12 residues. V lost 5 bases and J 7 bases, leaving 11 bases between the germline ends. Germline V gene sequence: CDR1 MNHEY, CDR2 SVGAGI. The CDR3 sequence: CASSTVPGTQYF. DNA of the CDR3: TGTGCCAGCAGTACCGTGCCCGGGACCCAGTACTTC.

This clonotype has more than one count but fewer than ten. The J gene is TRBJ1-6, the V gene TRBV25-1, with 8 nucleotides matching TRBD1. With 4 bases clipped from V and 6 bases from J, the junction kept 2 bases outside the gene matches. CDR3 length equals 14 residues. Germline V gene sequence: CDR1 MGHDK, CDR2 SYGVNS. The CDR3 protein is CASSGDRGNSPLHF. Written as DNA, the CDR3 is TGTGCCAGCAGTGGCGACAGGGGTAATTCACCCCTCCACTTT.

V is TRBV21-1 and J is TRBJ1-5. TRBV21-1 is a known pseudogene. The CDR3 is 18 amino acids. The DNA for the CDR3 is TGTGCCAGCAGCAAAGACTGGAACAGAGCGGATAGCAATCAGCCCCAGCATTTT. Encoded protein: CASSKDWNRADSNQPQHF.

The sample holds one count of this clonotype. CDR3 DNA: TGTGCCAGCAGCTTAGAGGGGCGGGATACGCAGTATTTT. This encodes CASSLEGRDTQYF. The V gene is TRBV7-8, the J gene TRBJ2-3; a possible D gene is TRBD1 (5 bases). Germline values: CDR1 SGHVS, CDR2 FQNEAQ. The CDR3 totals 13 residues. V was cut by 1 base and J by 6 bases, with 8 bases left in between. The variable domain in full, completed from reference TRBV7-8 and TRBJ2-3, reads GAGVSQSPRYKVAKRGQDVALRCDPISGHVSLFWYQQALGQGPEFLTYFQNEAQLDKSGLPSDRFFAERPEGSVSTLKIQRTQQEDSAVYLCASSLEGRDTQYFGPGTRLTVL.

The CDR3 loop is CASSSRGGDGYTF. CDR3 coding DNA: TGTGCCAGCAGCTCCAGGGGTGGAGATGGCTACACCTTC. The V gene is TRBV7-6, the J gene TRBJ1-2; D is perhaps TRBD1 (6 bases). V lost 4 bases, J lost 6 bases, and 12 bases lay in between. The CDR3 is 13 amino acids. The germline V gene encodes CDR1 SGHVS and CDR2 FNYEAQ. Complete variable domain (other parts from reference TRBV7-6 and TRBJ1-2): GAGVSQSPRYKVTKRGQDVALRCDPISGHVSLYWYRQALGQGPEFLTYFNYEAQQDKSGLPNDRFSAERPEGSISTLTIQRTEQRDSAMYRCASSSRGGDGYTFGSGTRLTVV.

CDR3 nucleotides: TGCGCCAGCAGCCAAGATGAGACAGGGGTCGAGCAGTACTTC. Translated: CASSQDETGVEQYF. This chain connects TRBV4-3 to TRBJ2-7; TRBD1 matches at 8 bases. V gave up 0 bases and J gave up 6 bases; unmatched junction bases: 4. The CDR3 consists of 14 residues. CDR1 is LGHNA and CDR2 is YSLEER in the germline V gene.

The rearrangement joins TRBV29-1 to TRBJ1-1; unclear D gene. Deletions cut 4 bases from V and 4 bases from J, with 10 bases between. This CDR3 region has 12 residues. Germline V lookup: CDR1 SQVTM, CDR2 ANQGSEA. For the CDR3, the DNA is TGCAGCGTTGCGGGGAGGATCACTGAAGCTTTCTTT. Translation gives CSVAGRITEAFF.

V usage is TRBV20-1 and J usage is TRBJ2-7; D might be TRBD1 (6 bases). The V gene lost 0 bases and the J gene lost 7 bases, with 10 bases spanning the gap. The length of the CDR3 is 12 residues. Germline values: CDR1 DFQATT, CDR2 SNEGSKA (reference sequence). Here the CDR3 reads CSARDIGTEQYF. The CDR3 DNA follows: TGCAGTGCTAGAGATATCGGGACAGAGCAGTACTTC.

The rearrangement uses TRBV29-1 and TRBJ2-3; no firm D call. This CDR3 has 11 residues. V lost 6 bases to trimming and J lost 4 bases, with 8 bases between them. Per the germline V gene, CDR1 is SQVTM and CDR2 is ANQGSEA. The CDR3 DNA sequence: TGCAGCGTAGCAGAGGCAGATACGCAGTATTTT. Residues: CSVAEADTQYF.

This clonotype was seen only once. The V gene is TRBV27, the J gene TRBJ2-1; unclear D gene. Germline V gene sequence: CDR1 MNHEY, CDR2 SMNVEV (reference sequence). Trimming took 3 bases from V and 5 from J, leaving 14 bases between them. The CDR3 has 15 residues. The CDR3 loop is CASSFLNVGNNEQFF. In DNA form, the CDR3 reads TGTGCCAGCAGTTTCCTTAACGTGGGCAACAATGAGCAGTTCTTC.